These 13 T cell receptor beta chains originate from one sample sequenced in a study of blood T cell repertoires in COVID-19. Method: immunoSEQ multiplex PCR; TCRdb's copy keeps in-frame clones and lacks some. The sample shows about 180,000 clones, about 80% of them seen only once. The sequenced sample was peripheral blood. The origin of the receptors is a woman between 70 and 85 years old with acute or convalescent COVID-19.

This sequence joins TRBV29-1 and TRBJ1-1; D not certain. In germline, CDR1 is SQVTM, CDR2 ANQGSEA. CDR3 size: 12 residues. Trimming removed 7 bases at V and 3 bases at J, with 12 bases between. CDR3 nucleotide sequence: TGCAGCGGTCGACGAGGCGACACTGAAGCTTTCTTT. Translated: CSGRRGDTEAFF.

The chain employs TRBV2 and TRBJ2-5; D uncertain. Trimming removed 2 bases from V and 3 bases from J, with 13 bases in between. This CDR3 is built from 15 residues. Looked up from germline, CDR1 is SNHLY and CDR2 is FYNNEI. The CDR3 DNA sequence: TGTGCCAGCAGTGAACGGTCCGCTCATGAAGAGACCCAGTACTTC. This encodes CASSERSAHEETQYF.

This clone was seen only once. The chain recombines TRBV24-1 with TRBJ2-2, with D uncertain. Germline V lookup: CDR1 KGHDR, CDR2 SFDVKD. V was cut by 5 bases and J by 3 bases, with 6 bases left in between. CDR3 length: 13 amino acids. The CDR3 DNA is TGTGCCACCAGTGTGCAGGACACCGGGGAGCTGTTTTTT. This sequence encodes CATSVQDTGELFF.

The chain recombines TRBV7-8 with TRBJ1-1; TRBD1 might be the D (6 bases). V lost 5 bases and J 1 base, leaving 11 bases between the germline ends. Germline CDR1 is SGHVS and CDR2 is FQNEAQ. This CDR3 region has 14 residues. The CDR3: CASSRGQRNTEAFF. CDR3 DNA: TGTGCCAGCAGCCGAGGACAGAGGAACACTGAAGCTTTCTTT.

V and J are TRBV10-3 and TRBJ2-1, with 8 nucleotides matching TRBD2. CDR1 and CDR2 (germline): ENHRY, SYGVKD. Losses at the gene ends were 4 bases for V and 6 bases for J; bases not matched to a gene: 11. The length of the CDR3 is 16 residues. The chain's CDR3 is CAISGREGMGPNEQFF. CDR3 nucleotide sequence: TGTGCCATCAGTGGACGGGAGGGAATGGGACCCAATGAGCAGTTCTTC.

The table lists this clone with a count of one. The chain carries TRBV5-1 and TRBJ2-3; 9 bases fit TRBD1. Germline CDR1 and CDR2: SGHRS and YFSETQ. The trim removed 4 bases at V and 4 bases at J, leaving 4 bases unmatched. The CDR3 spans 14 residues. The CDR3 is CASSIGTGSDTQYF. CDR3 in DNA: TGCGCCAGCAGCATCGGGACAGGGTCAGATACGCAGTATTTT.

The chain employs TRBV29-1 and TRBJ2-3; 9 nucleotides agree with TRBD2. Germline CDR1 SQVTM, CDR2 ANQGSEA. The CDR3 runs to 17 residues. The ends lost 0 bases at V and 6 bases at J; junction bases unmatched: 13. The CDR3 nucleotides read TGCAGCGTTGAAGATCCAGGGCTAGCGGGATCGTCGGATACGCAGTATTTT. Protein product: CSVEDPGLAGSSDTQYF.

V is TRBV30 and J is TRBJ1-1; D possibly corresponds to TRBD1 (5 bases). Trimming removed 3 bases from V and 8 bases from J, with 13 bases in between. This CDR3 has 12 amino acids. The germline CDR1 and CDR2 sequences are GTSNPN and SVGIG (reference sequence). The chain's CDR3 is CAWSAGRDEAFF. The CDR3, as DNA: TGTGCCTGGAGCGCGGGACGAGACGAAGCTTTCTTT. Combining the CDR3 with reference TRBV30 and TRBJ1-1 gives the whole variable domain SQTIHQWPATLVQPVGSPLSLECTVEGTSNPNLYWYRQAAGRGLQLLFYSVGIGQISSEVPQNLSASRPQDRQFILSSKKLLLSDSGFYLCAWSAGRDEAFFGQGTRLTVV.

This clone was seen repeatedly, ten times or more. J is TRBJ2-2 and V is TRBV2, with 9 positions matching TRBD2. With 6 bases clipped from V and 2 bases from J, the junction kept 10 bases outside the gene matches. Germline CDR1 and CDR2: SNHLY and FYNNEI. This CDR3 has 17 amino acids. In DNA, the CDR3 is TGTGCCAGCAGGACTAGCGGATACGCTCCCAACACCGGGGAGCTGTTTTTT. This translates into CASRTSGYAPNTGELFF.

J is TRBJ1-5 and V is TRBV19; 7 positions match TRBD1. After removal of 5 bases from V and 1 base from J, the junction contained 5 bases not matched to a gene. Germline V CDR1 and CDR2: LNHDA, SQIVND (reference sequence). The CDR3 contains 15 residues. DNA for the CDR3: TGTGCCAGTAGTGTACAGGGGTCGAGCAATCAGCCCCAGCATTTT. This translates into CASSVQGSSNQPQHF.

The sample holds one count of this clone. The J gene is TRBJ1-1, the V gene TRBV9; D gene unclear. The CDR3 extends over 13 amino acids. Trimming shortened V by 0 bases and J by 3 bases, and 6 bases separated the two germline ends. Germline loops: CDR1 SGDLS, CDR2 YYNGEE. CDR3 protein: CASSVGSDTEAFF. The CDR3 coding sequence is TGTGCCAGCAGCGTAGGGAGTGACACTGAAGCTTTCTTT. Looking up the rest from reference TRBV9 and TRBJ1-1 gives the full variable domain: DSGVTQTPKHLITATGQRVTLRCSPRSGDLSVYWYQQSLDQGLQFLIQYYNGEERAKGNILERFSAQQFPDLHSELNLSSLELGDSALYFCASSVGSDTEAFFGQGTRLTVV.

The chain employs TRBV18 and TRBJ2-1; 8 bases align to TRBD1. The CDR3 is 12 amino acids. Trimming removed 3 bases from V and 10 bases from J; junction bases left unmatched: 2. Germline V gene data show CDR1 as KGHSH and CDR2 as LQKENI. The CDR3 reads CASSPDRVEQFF. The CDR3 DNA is TGTGCCAGCTCACCGGACAGGGTAGAGCAGTTCTTC.

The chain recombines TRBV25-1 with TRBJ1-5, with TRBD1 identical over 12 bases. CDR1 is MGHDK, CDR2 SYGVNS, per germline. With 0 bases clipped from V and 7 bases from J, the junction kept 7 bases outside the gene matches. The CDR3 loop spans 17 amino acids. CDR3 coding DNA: TGTGCCAGCAGTGAATACGGGGACAGGGGGCGAAAACAGCCCCAGCATTTT. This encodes CASSEYGDRGRKQPQHF.